Following are 29 T cell receptor beta chains from one sample sequenced in a study of CD8 T cells in ankylosing spondylitis. TCRdb used MiXCR to reprocess the 5' RACE reads, holding one entry per CDR3 protein. The sample holds about 44,000 distinct CDR3 sequences; approximately 11% are singletons and the top ten take roughly 1.3%. The sample consisted of blood, either unsorted or a sorted T cell fraction (not recorded which). These receptors all come from a male donor with ankylosing spondylitis or in good health (not recorded which).

Many counts were recorded for this clonotype. The CDR3 coding sequence is TGTGCCAGCAGCACCAAGACAGGGAGGGATGAGCAGTTCTTC. Protein product: CASSTKTGRDEQFF. This chain joins TRBV7-8 and TRBJ2-1, with D perhaps assigned TRBD1 or TRBD2 (7 bases each). CDR3 length: 14 amino acids. In germline, CDR1 is SGHVS, CDR2 FQNEAQ. V gave up 5 bases and J gave up 8 bases, with 16 bases separating them. Complete variable domain (other parts from reference TRBV7-8 and TRBJ2-1): GAGVSQSPRYKVAKRGQDVALRCDPISGHVSLFWYQQALGQGPEFLTYFQNEAQLDKSGLPSDRFFAERPEGSVSTLKIQRTQQEDSAVYLCASSTKTGRDEQFFGPGTRLTVL.

The table lists this clonotype with a few counts. This chain joins TRBV5-1 and TRBJ2-7, with a possible D match to TRBD1 (5 bases). The V and J ends lost 3 bases and 2 bases respectively, with 6 bases between them. The CDR3 has 12 residues. Germline loops: CDR1 SGHRS, CDR2 YFSETQ. The DNA for the CDR3 is TGCGCCAGCAGCTCGACAGCCTACGAGCAGTACTTC. Protein product: CASSSTAYEQYF.

Regarding this clonotype: Given a much more abundant clone one base away, this may be a read error. This chain uses TRBV12-5 with TRBJ1-1; D gene uncertain. CDR3 length equals 14 residues. V was cut by 6 bases and J by 4 bases, with 15 bases left in between. CDR1 LGHNT and CDR2 FRNRAP come from the germline V gene. For the CDR3, the DNA is TGTGCTAGTGGCCTCTCCGCGCCGGGCACTGAAGCTTTCTTT. This sequence encodes CASGLSAPGTEAFF.

This clonotype was seen at least ten times. The chain combines TRBV12-3 or TRBV12-4 with TRBJ1-2, with unresolved D. The V and J ends lost 6 bases and 2 bases respectively, with 10 bases between them. The CDR3 is made up of 13 amino acids. Written as DNA, the CDR3 is TGTGCCAGCAGGGGAGATGGAAACTATGGCTACACCTTC. Its translation is CASRGDGNYGYTF.

This clonotype was seen at least ten times. CDR3 sequence: CASSRGLAGGLSYNEQFF. The CDR3 nucleotides are TGCGCCAGCAGCCGAGGACTAGCGGGGGGGTTATCCTACAATGAGCAGTTCTTC. The gene calls are TRBV5-1 and TRBJ2-1; TRBD2 matches 15 bases. V dropped 4 bases and J dropped 1; count of bases not matched to a gene: 6. Germline lookup yields CDR1 SGHRS and CDR2 YFSETQ. The CDR3 runs to 18 residues.

This clonotype has ten or more counts. The rearrangement joins TRBV4-2 to TRBJ2-5, with a weak D call TRBD2 (6 bases). The V and J ends lost 4 bases and 1 base respectively, with 16 bases between them. The CDR3 covers 16 residues. The germline V gene encodes CDR1 LGHNA and CDR2 YNFKEQ. CDR3 region: CASSPLRGSGQETQYF. The CDR3 DNA reads TGTGCCAGCAGCCCCCTCCGGGGTAGCGGCCAAGAGACCCAGTACTTC.

This clonotype was observed many times. The chain couples TRBV12-3 or TRBV12-4 to TRBJ2-2; D is unclear. The CDR3 extends over 17 amino acids. Trimming took 1 base from V and 2 from J, leaving 14 bases between them. CDR3 in amino acids: CASSLGMGQKNTGELFF. For the CDR3, the DNA is TGTGCCAGCAGTTTAGGGATGGGTCAAAAAAACACCGGGGAGCTGTTTTTT.

This clonotype came up many times. The rearrangement uses TRBV12-3 or TRBV12-4 and TRBJ2-2; possible D gene TRBD2, 6 bases. Trimming took off 6 bases at V and 3 bases at J, with 11 bases between the two ends. The CDR3 extends over 14 amino acids. The CDR3 spells CASRPGDHTGELFF. The CDR3 nucleotides are TGTGCCAGCAGGCCGGGGGATCACACCGGGGAGCTGTTTTTT.

The V gene is TRBV5-1, the J gene TRBJ2-5; 7 nucleotides align to TRBD2. The trim removed 6 bases at V and 4 bases at J, leaving 18 bases unmatched. The CDR3 totals 17 residues. Germline lookup yields CDR1 SGHRS and CDR2 YFSETQ. CDR3 in DNA: TGCGCCAGCATAAGTGGATCAGCGGGGATTGGTTCAGAGACCCAGTACTTC. Its protein product is CASISGSAGIGSETQYF.

This clonotype occurred many times. This sequence joins TRBV5-1 and TRBJ1-2, with unresolved D. CDR1 SGHRS and CDR2 YFSETQ come from the germline V gene. This CDR3 comprises 13 residues. Trimming left V 4 bases short and J 2 bases short, with 9 bases between. CDR3 protein: CASSEGRNYGYTF. CDR3 DNA: TGCGCCAGCAGCGAAGGGAGGAACTATGGCTACACCTTC. The complete variable domain, with remaining parts taken from reference TRBV5-1 and TRBJ1-2, reads KAGVTQTPRYLIKTRGQQVTLSCSPISGHRSVSWYQQTPGQGLQFLFEYFSETQRNKGNFPGRFSGRQFSNSRSEMNVSTLELGDSALYLCASSEGRNYGYTFGSGTRLTVV.

Many counts were recorded for this clonotype. V gene TRBV29-1 combines with J gene TRBJ2-2; D tentatively fits TRBD1 or TRBD2 (5 bases each). With 0 bases removed from V and 12 bases from J, the gap between germline ends came to 8 bases. This CDR3 comprises 11 residues. Germline V gene lookup returns CDR1 SQVTM and CDR2 ANQGSEA. CDR3 residues: CSVEEGRQLFF. DNA for the CDR3: TGCAGCGTTGAAGAGGGACGGCAGCTGTTTTTT.

This clonotype is medium-sized. The chain is built from TRBV7-7 and TRBJ2-7; 10 nucleotides align to TRBD1. Unmatched junction bases numbered 3, after V lost 5 bases and J lost 2 bases. Looked up from germline, CDR1 is SSHAT and CDR2 is FNYEAQ (reference sequence). The CDR3 is 14 amino acids. The CDR3 nucleotides read TGTGCCAGCAGCCCGGGACAGGGGACCTACGAGCAGTACTTC. This sequence encodes CASSPGQGTYEQYF.

This clonotype was picked up many times. The chain employs TRBV28 and TRBJ2-2; perhaps TRBD1 as D (7 bases). V lost 4 bases to trimming and J lost 4 bases, with 13 bases between them. The germline gives CDR1 MDHEN, CDR2 SYDVKM. The CDR3 consists of 15 residues. CDR3 nucleotide sequence: TGTGCCAGCAGTTCCAGGGGGGTCTCCACCGGGGAGCTGTTTTTT. It translates to CASSSRGVSTGELFF.

This clonotype appeared many times. This rearrangement joins TRBV5-4 to TRBJ1-2, with D perhaps TRBD1 (5 bases). Germline CDR1 and CDR2: SGHNT and YYREEE (reference sequence). Trimming stripped 0 bases from V and 3 bases from J, with 18 bases between. CDR3 length: 17 residues. The CDR3 nucleotides read TGTGCCAGCAGCTTGGTCTTTTTGGGGGGGAGCGACTATGGCTACACCTTC. This translates into CASSLVFLGGSDYGYTF.

This clonotype was counted at least ten times. CDR3 in DNA: TGCGCCAGCAGCTTCAGGGATCTGAACACTGAAGCTTTCTTT. Translating it yields CASSFRDLNTEAFF. V usage is TRBV5-1 and J usage is TRBJ1-1, with a tentative D call TRBD1 (5 bases). This CDR3 has 14 amino acids. The V gene's germline CDR1 is SGHRS and CDR2 YFSETQ. V shed 2 bases and J shed 0 bases, with 8 bases lying between them.

This clonotype was found many times. The V gene is TRBV3-1, the J gene TRBJ2-7; 7 positions agree with TRBD1. CDR1 is LGHDT and CDR2 is YNNKEL in the germline V gene (reference sequence). The V gene end was trimmed by 4 bases and the J gene end by 7 bases; junction bases not matched to a gene: 7. This CDR3 has 13 amino acids. DNA of the CDR3: TGTGCCAGCAGCCCATCCGACAGGGAGGAGCAGTACTTC. Encoded protein: CASSPSDREEQYF.

The table lists this clonotype with many counts. In DNA, the CDR3 is TGCAGTGCTCTCGGGGTGACAGAGGAAAAACTGTTTTTT. Protein: CSALGVTEEKLFF. The chain employs TRBV20-1 and TRBJ1-4; D perhaps matches TRBD1 (5 bases). This CDR3 is 13 amino acids long. V was cut by 5 bases and J by 8 bases, with 15 bases left in between. Germline-derived CDR1 and CDR2 are DFQATT and SNEGSKA (reference sequence).

The rearrangement joins TRBV20-1 to TRBJ1-1; TRBD1 matches at 8 bases. After removal of 6 bases from V and 6 bases from J, the junction contained 9 bases not matched to a gene. The V gene's germline CDR1 is DFQATT and CDR2 SNEGSKA (reference sequence). This CDR3 has 13 residues. The CDR3 DNA reads TGCAGTGCGAAAACAGGGGGTGGCTCTGAAGCTTTCTTT. It specifies CSAKTGGGSEAFF.

The sample holds one count of this clonotype. This chain joins TRBV9 and TRBJ2-3; D gene ambiguous. Germline lookup yields CDR1 SGDLS and CDR2 YYNGEE. V was trimmed by 7 bases and J by 2 bases, leaving 11 bases between them. CDR3 size: 13 residues. The CDR3 spells CASSSTDTDTQYF. DNA for the CDR3: TGTGCCAGCTCATCTACCGACACAGATACGCAGTATTTT.

This clonotype was detected many times. V usage is TRBV12-3 or TRBV12-4 and J usage is TRBJ2-3; 8 bases align to TRBD1. This CDR3 comprises 14 residues. V lost 5 bases, J lost 1 base, and 2 bases stayed unmatched. CDR3 sequence (DNA): TGTGCCAGCAGTAAGGACAGGGGCACAGATACGCAGTATTTT. Its translation: CASSKDRGTDTQYF.

This clonotype was seen ten or more times. This sequence joins TRBV25-1 and TRBJ2-7, with a tentative D call TRBD1 (6 bases). Germline loops: CDR1 MGHDK, CDR2 SYGVNS. CDR3 size: 13 residues. The V end lost 5 bases, the J end lost 4 bases, and 12 bases lay between the germline ends. The CDR3 loop reads CASSTPGDYEQYF. The CDR3 nucleotides read TGTGCCAGCAGTACGCCAGGGGATTACGAGCAGTACTTC.

This clonotype was counted at least ten times. The chain employs TRBV7-2 and TRBJ2-2; TRBD1 aligns across 9 bases. The CDR3 has 16 amino acids. Germline V CDR1 and CDR2: SGHTA, FQGNSA. Trimming cost V 4 bases and J 5 bases; bases outside gene matches: 8. In nucleotides, the CDR3 is TGTGCCAGCAGCTCAGCGGGGACAGGGTGGACCGGGGAGCTGTTTTTT. Its translation is CASSSAGTGWTGELFF.

This clonotype appeared many times. V usage is TRBV7-9 and J usage is TRBJ1-4, with TRBD1 matching over 8 bases. With V trimmed by 2 bases and J by 10 bases, 9 bases remained unmatched. There are 15 residues in the CDR3. CDR1 SEHNR and CDR2 FQNEAQ come from the germline V gene (reference sequence). The CDR3 is CASSLNPAGGGKLFF. CDR3 DNA: TGTGCCAGCAGCTTAAATCCGGCAGGGGGCGGAAAACTGTTTTTT.

The V call is TRBV29-1, the J call TRBJ2-7; the D gene could be TRBD1 or TRBD2 (5 bases each). This CDR3 contains 15 residues. The V gene's germline CDR1 is SQVTM and CDR2 ANQGSEA. Trimming took 6 bases from V and 2 from J, leaving 20 bases between them. The DNA for the CDR3 is TGCAGCGTCATCCCTACTCGGGGACCTACCTACGAGCAGTACTTC. Amino acids: CSVIPTRGPTYEQYF.

This clonotype was detected many times. The CDR3 region has the DNA TGCGCCAGCAGCTTGGACAGGGTTCACGAAAAACTGTTTTTT. This encodes CASSLDRVHEKLFF. This chain connects TRBV5-1 to TRBJ1-4, with D tentatively TRBD1 (6 bases). From germline, CDR1 is SGHRS and CDR2 YFSETQ. CDR3 length: 14 residues. The V and J ends lost 0 bases and 8 bases respectively, with 11 bases between them.

This clonotype was seen many times. The genes are TRBV12-3 or TRBV12-4 and TRBJ1-2; D remains unclear. CDR3 length equals 14 residues. Trimming pared 4 bases from V and 2 bases from J, leaving 11 bases between. For the CDR3, the DNA is TGTGCCAGCAGTTCGAACCCTTTGAACTATGGCTACACCTTC. Protein: CASSSNPLNYGYTF.

The chain joins TRBV7-2 to TRBJ2-7; 11 nucleotides line up with TRBD2. CDR3 length: 15 residues. J gave up 7 bases and V 3 bases, and 8 bases lay outside the gene matches. Germline loops: CDR1 SGHTA, CDR2 FQGNSA. This chain's CDR3 is CASSLGSGGAREQYF. The CDR3 DNA sequence: TGTGCCAGCAGCTTGGGTAGCGGGGGGGCGCGGGAGCAGTACTTC. The full variable domain, rest sourced from reference TRBV7-2 and TRBJ2-7, is GAGVSQSPSNKVTEKGKDVELRCDPISGHTALYWYRQSLGQGLEFLIYFQGNSAPDKSGLPSDRFSAERTGGSVSTLTIQRTQQEDSAVYLCASSLGSGGAREQYFGPGTRLTVT.

This clonotype showed up many times. V gene TRBV5-1 combines with J gene TRBJ2-3; perhaps TRBD2 as D (6 bases). CDR1 and CDR2 (germline): SGHRS, YFSETQ. This CDR3 spans 15 amino acids. V was cut by 7 bases and J by 5 bases, with 20 bases left in between. The CDR3 is CASVSGSGTLDTQYF. Here the CDR3 DNA reads TGCGCCAGCGTCTCCGGGAGCGGCACGTTAGATACGCAGTATTTT.

This clonotype was counted at least ten times. The V call is TRBV7-8, the J call TRBJ2-5, with 11 bases matching TRBD2. V trimming: 5 bases; J trimming: 9 bases; junction bases outside the gene matches: 5. The CDR3 spans 13 residues. The germline CDR1 and CDR2 sequences are SGHVS and FQNEAQ. The DNA of the CDR3 is TGTGCCAGCAGCAGACTAGCGGGGCCTTCCCAGTACTTC. Protein product: CASSRLAGPSQYF.